One and the same sample provided the 27 T cell receptor beta chains below, sequenced in a study of T cell responses to AZD1222 COVID-19 vaccine. Generated by immunoSEQ multiplex PCR, the TCRdb table keeps only in-frame clones and is missing some. The table includes some 130,000 clones, around nine tenths detected once. This specimen was peripheral blood, taken on day 0 of AZD1222 vaccination. The receptors were sampled from an adult in good health.

The J gene is TRBJ1-3, the V gene TRBV30, with 8 bases matching TRBD1. The CDR3 contains 14 residues. CDR1 and CDR2 from the germline V gene are GTSNPN and SVGIG (reference sequence). V lost 2 bases to trimming and J lost 3 bases; unmatched junction nucleotides: 3. The CDR3 here is CAWSSGTGGNTIYF. DNA for the CDR3: TGTGCCTGGAGTTCCGGGACAGGTGGAAACACCATATATTTT.

This clone was recorded once. CDR3 DNA sequence: TGTGCCAGCAGCTTGACCAACACTGAAGCTTTCTTT. Residues: CASSLTNTEAFF. V usage is TRBV5-4 and J usage is TRBJ1-1, with D hard to call. This CDR3 has 12 residues. Germline CDR1 is SGHNT and CDR2 is YYREEE (reference sequence). V lost 1 base to trimming and J lost 2 bases, with 3 bases between them.

The gene calls are TRBV6-5 and TRBJ1-2; TRBD1 agrees at 9 bases. CDR1 and CDR2 (germline): MNHEY, SVGAGI. The CDR3 loop spans 15 amino acids. The ends lost 8 bases at V and 8 bases at J; junction bases unmatched: 15. CDR3 region: CASYPPGQGYGGYTF. The CDR3 DNA sequence: TGTGCCAGCTATCCTCCGGGACAGGGCTACGGGGGCTACACCTTC.

The chain recombines TRBV2 with TRBJ1-5, with D unclear. This CDR3 has 16 residues. Germline V gene sequence: CDR1 SNHLY, CDR2 FYNNEI. V was cut by 6 bases and J by 2 bases, with 17 bases left in between. The CDR3 DNA reads TGTGCCAGCAGCCTACCTCTTGCCATCGGCAATCAGCCCCAGCATTTT. It translates to CASSLPLAIGNQPQHF.

V gene TRBV6-6 combines with J gene TRBJ1-1; 7 bases are a match to TRBD1. Germline V gene lookup returns CDR1 MNHNY and CDR2 SVGAGI (reference sequence). CDR3 size: 14 residues. Unmatched junction bases numbered 5, after V lost 2 bases and J lost 5 bases. CDR3 in amino acids: CASSYRQGGTEAFF. Here the CDR3 DNA reads TGTGCCAGCAGTTACCGGCAGGGGGGGACTGAAGCTTTCTTT.

V is TRBV24-1 and J is TRBJ2-1, with 11 nucleotides matching TRBD2. This CDR3 contains 17 residues. Germline CDR1 KGHDR, CDR2 SFDVKD. The trim removed 4 bases at V and 9 bases at J, leaving 13 bases unmatched. CDR3 DNA: TGTGCCACCAGTGACACAACTAGCGGGAGTTTCTTAAGTGAGCAGTTCTTC. Translating it yields CATSDTTSGSFLSEQFF.

The chain carries TRBV5-4 and TRBJ1-1; D unresolved. The V and J ends lost 2 bases and 3 bases respectively, with 5 bases between them. The CDR3 is 12 residues long. Germline V gene data show CDR1 as SGHNT and CDR2 as YYREEE (reference sequence). In DNA, the CDR3 is TGTGCCAGCAGCTTTGTAGACACTGAAGCTTTCTTT. Translating it yields CASSFVDTEAFF. The full variable domain, with the rest looked up from reference TRBV5-4 and TRBJ1-1, is ETGVTQSPTHLIKTRGQQVTLRCSSQSGHNTVSWYQQALGQGPQFIFQYYREEENGRGNFPPRFSGLQFPNYSSELNVNALELDDSALYLCASSFVDTEAFFGQGTRLTVV.

V usage is TRBV2 and J usage is TRBJ2-7; tentative D call: TRBD2 (5 bases). The CDR3 is 14 amino acids. V lost 2 bases and J lost 4, with 12 bases in between. Per the germline V gene, CDR1 is SNHLY and CDR2 is FYNNEI. CDR3 in amino acids: CASSERGPSYEQYF. In nucleotides, the CDR3 is TGTGCCAGCAGTGAAAGAGGGCCTTCTTACGAGCAGTACTTC.

The chain uses TRBV4-1 and TRBJ2-1; D not resolved. Germline V lookup: CDR1 MGHRA, CDR2 YSYEKL. This CDR3 region has 14 residues. Trimming shortened V by 4 bases and J by 6 bases, and 13 bases separated the two germline ends. The CDR3 protein is CASSPVVRSNEQFF. The CDR3 DNA reads TGCGCCAGCAGCCCTGTGGTCCGGTCCAATGAGCAGTTCTTC.

This clone was recorded once. This chain links TRBV6-5 with TRBJ2-7; maybe TRBD1 (6 bases). The CDR3 has 14 residues. V lost 6 bases and J lost 4, with 16 bases in between. The V gene's germline CDR1 is MNHEY and CDR2 SVGAGI. In DNA form, the CDR3 reads TGTGCCAGCAGGGTTCCGGGACAAGGTTACGAGCAGTACTTC. Encoded protein: CASRVPGQGYEQYF.

V usage is TRBV30 and J usage is TRBJ1-2; weak D call: TRBD1 (5 bases). The CDR3 is 11 residues long. Trimming pared 1 base from V and 6 bases from J, leaving 6 bases between. Looked up from germline, CDR1 is GTSNPN and CDR2 is SVGIG (reference sequence). The CDR3 spells CAWSGTHGYTF. For the CDR3, the DNA is TGTGCCTGGAGTGGGACACATGGCTACACCTTC.

The rearrangement links TRBV19 to TRBJ1-3, with 10 bases lining up with TRBD1. The CDR3 covers 16 residues. Trimming removed 3 bases from V and 2 bases from J; junction bases left unmatched: 4. The germline V gene has CDR1 LNHDA and CDR2 SQIVND (reference sequence). For the CDR3, the DNA is TGTGCCAGTAGTATTTCGGGACAGGGGCCTGGAAACACCATATATTTT. Its protein product is CASSISGQGPGNTIYF.

This clone was recorded only once. This sequence joins TRBV19 and TRBJ2-1; D unclear. Germline V lookup: CDR1 LNHDA, CDR2 SQIVND (reference sequence). The CDR3 is 11 amino acids. Trimming removed 2 bases from V and 7 bases from J, with 3 bases in between. Here the CDR3 reads CASSIINEQFF. In nucleotides, the CDR3 is TGTGCCAGTAGTATAATAAATGAGCAGTTCTTC.

The chain employs TRBV3-1 (or the pseudogene TRBV3-2) and TRBJ2-3, with 8 bases that match TRBD2. From germline, CDR1 is LGHDT and CDR2 YNNKEL (reference sequence). The CDR3 contains 14 residues. Trimming at V came to 6 bases and at J to 2 bases, leaving 4 bases not matched to a gene. The CDR3 DNA is TGTGCCAGCAGTAAGGGACTAGACACAGATACGCAGTATTTT. It yields the protein CASSKGLDTDTQYF.

V usage is TRBV7-9 and J usage is TRBJ1-6; D gene unclear. The V gene's germline CDR1 is SEHNR and CDR2 FQNEAQ (reference sequence). The V gene lost 4 bases and the J gene lost 0 bases, with 10 bases spanning the gap. The CDR3 is made up of 16 amino acids. CDR3 amino acids: CASSSTESSYNSPLHF. In DNA, the CDR3 is TGTGCCAGCAGCTCAACAGAGAGCTCCTATAATTCACCCCTCCACTTT. Looking up the rest from reference TRBV7-9 and TRBJ1-6 gives the full variable domain: DTGVSQNPRHKITKRGQNVTFRCDPISEHNRLYWYRQTLGQGPEFLTYFQNEAQLEKSRLLSDRFSAERPKGSFSTLEIQRTEQGDSAMYLCASSSTESSYNSPLHFGNGTRLTVT.

As to this clone: Other nucleotide sequences from this sample produce the same CDR3. The chain links TRBV9 to TRBJ2-1; D call uncertain. Deletions cut 0 bases from V and 6 bases from J, with 7 bases between. Germline V gives CDR1 SGDLS, CDR2 YYNGEE. The CDR3 runs 13 residues. For the CDR3, the DNA is TGTGCCAGCAGCGTAGGGCTCCTCAATGAGCAGTTCTTC. Amino acid sequence: CASSVGLLNEQFF.

The chain is built from TRBV6-1 and TRBJ2-3; TRBD2 matches 9 bases. The CDR3 covers 16 residues. Losses at the gene ends were 2 bases for V and 6 bases for J; bases not matched to a gene: 9. CDR1 and CDR2 from the germline V gene are MNHNS and SASEGT. The CDR3 sequence is CASSEYTGLATDTQYF. The CDR3 DNA reads as TGTGCCAGCAGTGAATATACGGGACTAGCCACGGATACGCAGTATTTT.

The V and J genes are TRBV13 and TRBJ1-1; D perhaps matches TRBD1 (6 bases). Germline CDR1 PRHDT, CDR2 FYEKMQ (reference sequence). The CDR3 runs to 12 residues. Trimming stripped 7 bases from V and 11 bases from J, with 17 bases between. This CDR3 is CASTDDQGWAFF. The CDR3 nucleotides are TGTGCCAGCACCGACGACCAGGGGTGGGCTTTCTTT.

CDR3 coding DNA: TGTGCCAGCAGCAGGGGCACAGATACGCAGTATTTT. This encodes CASSRGTDTQYF. The chain employs TRBV2 and TRBJ2-3; D perhaps matches TRBD1 (5 bases). V gave up 6 bases and J gave up 1 base, with 5 bases separating them. The CDR3 contains 12 residues. Per germline, CDR1 SNHLY and CDR2 FYNNEI.

This clone was seen once. The chain couples TRBV25-1 to TRBJ1-6; D uncertain. The V gene lost 8 bases and the J gene lost 7 bases, with 12 bases spanning the gap. The CDR3 totals 13 residues. Germline CDR1 reads MGHDK; CDR2 reads SYGVNS. The CDR3 sequence is CASLQDVNSPLHF. CDR3 nucleotide sequence: TGTGCCAGCCTCCAGGACGTAAATTCACCCCTCCACTTT.

This clone was observed a single time. The rearrangement uses TRBV6-2 or TRBV6-3 and TRBJ1-1; 12 bases are a match to TRBD1. This CDR3 has 14 residues. The germline V gene has CDR1 MNHEY and CDR2 SVGEGT. With V trimmed by 4 bases and J by 8 bases, 5 bases remained unmatched. CDR3 coding DNA: TGTGCCAGCAGTTCCGGGACAGGGGGCATGGAAGCTTTCTTT. The encoded protein is CASSSGTGGMEAFF.

The V call is TRBV4-3, the J call TRBJ1-6; D is unresolved. The CDR3 is made up of 15 amino acids. V gave up 1 base and J gave up 7 bases, with 11 bases separating them. CDR1 and CDR2 from the germline V gene are LGHNA and YSLEER. The CDR3 DNA follows: TGCGCCAGCAGCCAAGGGGTGTTGGGGAATTCACCCCTCCACTTT. It specifies CASSQGVLGNSPLHF.

V usage is TRBV5-1 and J usage is TRBJ2-5, with D tentatively TRBD2 (5 bases). CDR3 size: 14 residues. CDR1 is SGHRS, CDR2 YFSETQ, per germline. V was clipped by 1 base and J by 3 bases, with 10 bases between them. The CDR3 protein is CASSLRLAKETQYF. CDR3 in DNA: TGCGCCAGCAGCTTGAGGCTAGCTAAAGAGACCCAGTACTTC.

The rearrangement joins TRBV5-6 to TRBJ2-7; no firm D call. CDR3 length: 14 amino acids. CDR1 is SGHDT and CDR2 is YYEEEE in the germline V gene. Trimming took 0 bases from V and 1 from J, leaving 8 bases between them. The CDR3 DNA is TGTGCCAGCAGCTTGGTTTTAAGGTCCTACGAGCAGTACTTC. Translation gives CASSLVLRSYEQYF.

The J gene is TRBJ2-1, the V gene TRBV10-2; 7 nucleotides line up with TRBD2. The CDR3 loop spans 12 amino acids. CDR1 and CDR2 from the germline V gene are WSHSY and SAAADI. V lost 6 bases and J lost 9; bases outside the gene matches: 5. The CDR3 DNA sequence: TGCGCCAGCAGCTCCACGGGGGGTGAGCAGTTCTTC. This sequence encodes CASSSTGGEQFF.

For the CDR3, the DNA is TGCAGCGTTACTCAGGGCAACTATGGCTACACCTTC. Translating it yields CSVTQGNYGYTF. The rearrangement joins TRBV29-1 to TRBJ1-2; TRBD1 might be the D (5 bases). CDR1 SQVTM and CDR2 ANQGSEA come from the germline V gene. V dropped 5 bases and J dropped 2 bases, with 9 bases sitting between them. The CDR3 spans 12 residues.

J is TRBJ2-7 and V is TRBV7-3, with 8 nucleotides matching TRBD2. This CDR3 spans 14 amino acids. Trimming at V came to 5 bases and at J to 6 bases, leaving 9 bases not matched to a gene. CDR1 and CDR2 from the germline V gene are SGHTA and FQGTGA. The CDR3 DNA sequence: TGTGCCAGCAGCCCGACCGGACTAGCTGGCGAGCAGTACTTC. This sequence encodes CASSPTGLAGEQYF. Supplemented by reference TRBV7-3 and TRBJ2-7, the full variable domain reads GAGVSQTPSNKVTEKGKYVELRCDPISGHTALYWYRQSLGQGPEFLIYFQGTGAADDSGLPNDRFFAVRPEGSVSTLKIQRTERGDSAVYLCASSPTGLAGEQYFGPGTRLTVT.